This is a list of T cell receptor beta chains from one sample in a study of CD8 T cells in Susac syndrome. TCRdb re-called the immunoSEQ multiplex PCR reads through MiXCR, storing one row per CDR3 protein. The sample carries 150,000 to 250,000 distinct CDR3 sequences, roughly 95% recorded once. Sequences were obtained from CD4+ T cells from PBMCs. Receptor source: a human donor with multiple sclerosis. Each CDR3 is given with its conserved first and last residue. Size is omitted from some rows. Given values are once, few, many or a class for expanded clones.

abundance: NA
v_gene: TRBV11-1
CDR3aa: CASSPPSIAGELFF

abundance: NA
v_gene: TRBV20-1
CDR3aa: CSASSQQVGKAFF

abundance: NA
v_gene: TRBV20-1
CDR3aa: CSAVDRDGYTF

abundance: NA
v_gene: TRBV20-1
CDR3aa: CSASSGRGYTF

abundance: NA
v_gene: TRBV6-2/TRBV6-3
CDR3aa: CASTQPPSYEQYF

abundance: NA
v_gene: TRBV12-3/TRBV12-4
CDR3aa: CASSPTFGAWYEQYF

abundance: NA
v_gene: TRBV28
CDR3aa: CASSRTAYEQYF

abundance: NA
v_gene: TRBV2
CDR3aa: CASSGDLPGNQPQHF

abundance: NA
v_gene: TRBV9
CDR3aa: CASSVVADNSPLHF

abundance: NA
v_gene: TRBV28
CDR3aa: CASSLLTGGVDTQYF

abundance: NA
v_gene: TRBV30
CDR3aa: CAWRAPGDGYTF

abundance: NA
v_gene: TRBV20-1
CDR3aa: CSASRTGNSGSPLHF

abundance: NA
v_gene: TRBV12-3/TRBV12-4
CDR3aa: CATGRDNSPLHF

abundance: NA
v_gene: TRBV9
CDR3aa: CASGTLGTDYGYTF

abundance: NA
v_gene: TRBV12-3/TRBV12-4
CDR3aa: CASTTLSDEQFF

abundance: NA
v_gene: TRBV18
CDR3aa: CASSPRQTQETQYF

abundance: NA
v_gene: TRBV30
CDR3aa: CAWSPTMNTEAFF

abundance: NA
v_gene: TRBV25-1
CDR3aa: CASRVAGGYRGYTF

abundance: NA
v_gene: TRBV30
CDR3aa: CAWSLGEWDGYTF

abundance: NA
v_gene: TRBV3-1
CDR3aa: CASSQEGSGYEQYF

abundance: NA
v_gene: TRBV6-5
CDR3aa: CASKRRGRADGELFF

abundance: NA
v_gene: TRBV30
CDR3aa: CAWSTSGTYRRNTQYF

abundance: NA
v_gene: TRBV29-1
CDR3aa: CSVSGTVENEKLFF

abundance: NA
v_gene: TRBV12-3/TRBV12-4
CDR3aa: CASSPTEKETQYF

abundance: once
v_gene: TRBV7-8
CDR3aa: CASRSLAGGQDTQYF

abundance: NA
v_gene: TRBV5-1
CDR3aa: CASRLNSGRQYF

abundance: NA
v_gene: TRBV20-1
CDR3aa: CSARFWGVNDQPQHF

abundance: NA
v_gene: TRBV14
CDR3aa: CASSLRGPTYNEQFF

abundance: once
v_gene: TRBV12-3/TRBV12-4
CDR3aa: CASSHRGLSYGYTF

abundance: few
v_gene: TRBV3-1
CDR3aa: CASSQVGTGELFF

abundance: NA
v_gene: TRBV9
CDR3aa: CASSAQVETQYF

abundance: once
v_gene: TRBV30
CDR3aa: CAWSGRGSRTDTQYF

abundance: few
v_gene: TRBV3-1
CDR3aa: CASSQDRSQPQHF

abundance: NA
v_gene: TRBV15
CDR3aa: CATSRDGGQLPTGELFF

abundance: once
v_gene: TRBV25-1
CDR3aa: CASSGQGAIRGYTF

abundance: NA
v_gene: TRBV3-1
CDR3aa: CASSQRPTGNEQFF

abundance: NA
v_gene: TRBV4-1
CDR3aa: CASSQDRPDTGELFF

abundance: NA
v_gene: TRBV4-1
CDR3aa: CASSPRDSTGADTQYF

abundance: NA
v_gene: TRBV20-1
CDR3aa: CSAIAGNQPQHF

abundance: NA
v_gene: TRBV12-3/TRBV12-4
CDR3aa: CASSLEQGRRNTEAFF

abundance: NA
v_gene: TRBV20-1
CDR3aa: CSAMGLAGVYNEQFF

abundance: NA
v_gene: TRBV7-9
CDR3aa: CASSPGPQTGIGTQYF

abundance: NA
v_gene: TRBV30
CDR3aa: CAFDRGAETQYF

abundance: NA
v_gene: TRBV29-1
CDR3aa: CSVEPASSTDTQYF

abundance: NA
v_gene: TRBV20-1
CDR3aa: CSARQRGPSNQPQHF

abundance: once
v_gene: TRBV13
CDR3aa: CASSLGTPNSYEQYF

abundance: NA
v_gene: TRBV3-1
CDR3aa: CASSRSGTSVADTQYF

abundance: NA
v_gene: TRBV29-1
CDR3aa: CSVYKGLSYNEQFF

abundance: NA
v_gene: TRBV4-2
CDR3aa: CASSPSSPYDSYEQYF

abundance: NA
v_gene: TRBV12-3/TRBV12-4
CDR3aa: CASSIGLQGYGYTF

abundance: NA
v_gene: TRBV29-1
CDR3aa: CSVVATNEKLFF

abundance: NA
v_gene: TRBV29-1
CDR3aa: CSVAEGLSEAFF

abundance: NA
v_gene: TRBV7-3
CDR3aa: CASSPRGLYQETQYF

abundance: NA
v_gene: TRBV6-5
CDR3aa: CASSPYGGQSYGYTF

abundance: NA
v_gene: TRBV13
CDR3aa: CASSPRPSGDYEQYF

abundance: NA
v_gene: TRBV10-3
CDR3aa: CAATKGLAVPPNTGELFF

abundance: NA
v_gene: TRBV15
CDR3aa: CATQQNSNQPQHF

abundance: NA
v_gene: TRBV20-1
CDR3aa: CSARKFHEQYF

abundance: NA
v_gene: TRBV9
CDR3aa: CASSPGLAGGLGETQYF

abundance: NA
v_gene: TRBV20-1
CDR3aa: CSARALAGAYNEQFF